This TCR beta chain is from a study of T cell responses to AZD1222 COVID-19 vaccine. Germline V gives CDR1 SEHNR, CDR2 FQNEAQ (reference sequence). This CDR3 comprises 12 residues. The V gene lost 5 bases and the J gene lost 3 bases, with 5 bases spanning the gap. This table comes from immunoSEQ multiplex PCR, and its TCRdb copy is limited to in-frame clones, with some not included. Here the sample spans around 94,000 clones, 86% being singletons. Study findings and constraints: Just 5 to 7 AZD1222 recipients tested seropositive at baseline. A rise in Spike-specific TCR breadth and depth followed two AZD1222 doses. Across the whole spike, CD4 TCRs peaked at regions 160-218 and 743-854. In a largely white British group with more females than males, clonal diversity was possibly underestimated.

This clone was observed a handful of times. The antigen is undetermined. The sequence was obtained from an adult in good health. The material sequenced was peripheral blood, taken on day 0 of AZD1222 vaccination. The chain uses TRBV7-9 and TRBJ2-1; D ambiguous. The CDR3 is CASSPHYNEQFF. As DNA, the CDR3 is TGTGCCAGCAGCCCCCACTACAATGAGCAGTTCTTC.